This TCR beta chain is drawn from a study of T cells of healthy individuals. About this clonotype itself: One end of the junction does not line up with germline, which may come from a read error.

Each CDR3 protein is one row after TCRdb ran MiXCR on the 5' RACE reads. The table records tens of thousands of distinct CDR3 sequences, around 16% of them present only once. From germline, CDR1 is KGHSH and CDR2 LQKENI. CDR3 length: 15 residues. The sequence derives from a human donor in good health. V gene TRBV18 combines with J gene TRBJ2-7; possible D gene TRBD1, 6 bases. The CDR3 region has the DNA TGTGCCGGCTCACTTGGACAGTCCGAGACCTACGAGCAGTACTTC. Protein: CAGSLGQSETYEQYF.